This T cell receptor (beta chain) was observed in a study of a mutant IDH1 vaccine in newly diagnosed glioma (dated by TCRdb to the early 2020s). A note on the overall study: Of the approximately 30 treated patients, 62.5% were male and around 40% were female, and a mean age of approximately 40 years was recorded. Prior to enrollment, patients had been given standard therapy consisting of radiotherapy alone, temozolomide alone, or radiochemotherapy with temozolomide, with the combination given to most patients. Peripheral blood was drawn at six visits: V03 (baseline), V05, V07, V10, V12 and V13. Longitudinal TCRB deep sequencing was done for fewer than 30 treated patients, wherever samples were available for exploratory analyses. What the authors observed across the whole study: Selection of PBMC samples for TCRB deep sequencing was based on availability. Across multiple MHC alleles, vaccine-induced immune responses were seen in 93.3% of patients. It was noted by the authors that analyses of patient blood samples could not be reproduced owing to sample limitations. No apparent relationship was observed between pseudoprogression and alterations in the top peripheral T cell clonotypes detected by TCRB sequencing.

Sample time point, as interpreted from the label and publication: baseline, week 1 (first vaccination visit). Read against the paper, the sample's treatment or condition label means: pre-vaccination baseline after standard-of-care therapy. All donors had newly diagnosed IDH1-mutant astrocytomas of WHO grade 3 or 4 that showed loss of nuclear ATRX. The samples were drawn from NOA16, a multicentre, single-arm, open-label phase I trial in Germany that tested a mutant IDH1 peptide vaccine in humans for the first time. Visit V03 blood draws served as the baseline sample for immunogenicity testing. Genomic DNA for TCRB sequencing was extracted from EDTA blood using the DNeasy Blood and Tissue Kit. In this sample, this clone turned up a few times. Which antigen it targets is not known. No qualities accompany the bases; no much larger clone lies one base away. The protocol used for the library was the immunoSEQ multiplex PCR assay. Following the manufacturer's protocol, the hsTCRB Kit was used to amplify rearranged TCR beta chain sequences. Sequencing of TCRB libraries was carried out on an Illumina MiSeq. In the paper's pipeline: The kit vendor's proprietary platform handled demultiplexing, trimming and gene mapping. Imported from immuneACCESS, the table was reduced by TCRdb to in-frame sequences with V and J called. These copies leave out some clones; in studies compared against another copy, an unresolved V gene accounts for under half, and the cause of the remainder is not known. The V and J calls and clone size come from that table; D and trimming were worked out from the DNA. The sample table records 50,000 to 75,000 clones; approximately 91% of these occur just once. 2.6% of the sample is in the top ten clones.

Here the sequenced sample was PBMCs, taken from a glioma patient treated with radiotherapy, temozolomide or both. The sequence derives from a man aged 50-59 years with glioma.

CDR3 protein: CASSPRAGWVLEPQHF. The DNA reads TGTGCCAGCAGCCCCCGGGCGGGCTGGGTGTTGGAGCCCCAGCATTTT. The chain is made from TRBV7-8 and TRBJ1-5; the D gene cannot be resolved reliably. Inclusive of the bounding cysteine and phenylalanine, the CDR3 is 16 residues long. Just the 48-base CDR3 DNA is kept, in frame starting at base 1. The germline V gene provides CDR1 SGHVS and CDR2 FQNEAQ. Cut back by 5 bases and 8 bases, the V and J ends lie 22 bases apart.